The clone carrying this T cell receptor (beta chain) was seen at least ten times. Antigen unknown. This sample was included in a study of T cell repertoires in cytomegalovirus infection. Whole-study context: Indications came from public TCR beta signatures; they pointed to CMV infection and to a matching HLA type.

V shed 3 bases, J shed 4 bases, and the junction held 3 bases outside the gene matches. The CDR3 spans 14 residues. Findings and limits, study-wide: It was HLA-C-restricted CMV-specific TCR beta clonotypes that dominated the response ex vivo.

TCRdb called the reads again in MiXCR, with one record for every CDR3 protein. The table lists around 210,000 distinct CDR3 sequences, under 8.5% of them singletons. V gene TRBV12-3 or TRBV12-4 combines with J gene TRBJ1-3; TRBD1 matches 7 bases. Sequencing was carried out using PBMCs. This TCR was recovered from a human donor in good health (CMV status not recorded). Some clones in this sample may be carry-over from other donors' samples. The CDR3 DNA follows: TGTGCCAGCAGTTTGGGACAGTCGGGAAACACCATATATTTT. Its translation: CASSLGQSGNTIYF.